These T cell receptor beta chains were read from a single sample in a study of blood T cell repertoires in COVID-19. Sequencing used immunoSEQ multiplex PCR; TCRdb keeps in-frame clones, though not all of them. The table lists about 160,000 clones, 70% to 85% of them singletons. Sequencing was carried out using peripheral blood. The receptors were sampled from a woman at least 80 years old with acute or convalescent COVID-19. CDR3s include the opening cysteine and the closing phenylalanine or tryptophan. The order of the fields is D gene, clone size, V gene, CDR3 length, J gene, CDR3 DNA, CDR3 protein. D genes are given only for firm matches. Only part of the rows carry a size: once, few, many, or a class if the clone is expanded.

d_call: .; clone_size: .; v_call: TRBV5-1; cdr3_length: 16; j_call: TRBJ2-3; cdr3_nt: TGCGCCAGCAGCTCGGGGTACTCCGTGAGCACAGATACGCAGTATTTT; cdr3_aa: CASSSGYSVSTDTQYF
d_call: .; clone_size: once; v_call: TRBV5-1; cdr3_length: 13; j_call: TRBJ1-2; cdr3_nt: TGCGCCAGCAGCTTCACGGGGATGCCGGACCACACCTTC; cdr3_aa: CASSFTGMPDHTF
d_call: TRBD1; clone_size: once; v_call: TRBV5-4; cdr3_length: 14; j_call: TRBJ2-7; cdr3_nt: TGTGCCAGCAGAGGGGGCGGCTCCTCTAACGAGCAGTACTTC; cdr3_aa: CASRGGGSSNEQYF
d_call: TRBD1; clone_size: .; v_call: TRBV19; cdr3_length: 13; j_call: TRBJ1-5; cdr3_nt: TGTGCCAGTAGTGACAGGGTGGGACAGCCCCAGCATTTT; cdr3_aa: CASSDRVGQPQHF
d_call: .; clone_size: .; v_call: TRBV27; cdr3_length: 14; j_call: TRBJ1-5; cdr3_nt: TGTGCCAGCAGTCGGGGGGATCCCTATCAGCCCCAGCATTTT; cdr3_aa: CASSRGDPYQPQHF
d_call: TRBD1; clone_size: .; v_call: TRBV2; cdr3_length: 16; j_call: TRBJ1-2; cdr3_nt: TGTGCCAGCAGTGAAACGCGACCGACAGGGAACTATGGCTACACCTTC; cdr3_aa: CASSETRPTGNYGYTF
d_call: .; clone_size: .; v_call: TRBV19; cdr3_length: 17; j_call: TRBJ2-1; cdr3_nt: TGTGCCAGTAGTTCCCGAGCCTTGTTGAAGTCCTACAATGAGCAGTTCTTC; cdr3_aa: CASSSRALLKSYNEQFF
d_call: .; clone_size: .; v_call: TRBV30; cdr3_length: 14; j_call: TRBJ2-7; cdr3_nt: TGTGCCTGGAGTGTAGGCGGGATCTCCTACGAGCAGTACTTC; cdr3_aa: CAWSVGGISYEQYF
d_call: .; clone_size: .; v_call: TRBV15; cdr3_length: 15; j_call: TRBJ1-2; cdr3_nt: TGTGCCACCAGCAGAGATAACCGGGACTACTATGGCTACACCTTC; cdr3_aa: CATSRDNRDYYGYTF
d_call: .; clone_size: once; v_call: TRBV5-1; cdr3_length: 14; j_call: TRBJ1-2; cdr3_nt: TGCGCCAGCAGCTTTTCGCCAGGGGACTATGGCTACACCTTC; cdr3_aa: CASSFSPGDYGYTF
d_call: .; clone_size: .; v_call: TRBV11-3; cdr3_length: 14; j_call: TRBJ2-1; cdr3_nt: TGTGCCAGCAGCTTAGGCGTAACCAACAATGAGCAGTTCTTC; cdr3_aa: CASSLGVTNNEQFF
d_call: .; clone_size: .; v_call: TRBV21-1; cdr3_length: 12; j_call: TRBJ1-6; cdr3_nt: TGTGCCAAGACAGAAAATAATTCACCCCTCCACTTT; cdr3_aa: CAKTENNSPLHF
d_call: .; clone_size: .; v_call: TRBV2; cdr3_length: 14; j_call: TRBJ1-5; cdr3_nt: TGTGCCAGCAGTGGACAGTCTTCTAATCAGCCCCAGCATTTT; cdr3_aa: CASSGQSSNQPQHF
d_call: TRBD2; clone_size: .; v_call: TRBV7-2; cdr3_length: 16; j_call: TRBJ2-1; cdr3_nt: TGTGCCAGCAGCGGTCGGGGACTAGCGGGAGGCAATGAGCAGTTCTTC; cdr3_aa: CASSGRGLAGGNEQFF
d_call: .; clone_size: .; v_call: TRBV5-8; cdr3_length: 11; j_call: TRBJ2-3; cdr3_nt: TGTGCCAGCAGCTTTATGAGTACGCAGTATTTT; cdr3_aa: CASSFMSTQYF
d_call: TRBD1; clone_size: .; v_call: TRBV6-5; cdr3_length: 14; j_call: TRBJ2-7; cdr3_nt: TGTGCCAGCAGTTACTCGTTGACAGGGTCCGAGCAGTACTTC; cdr3_aa: CASSYSLTGSEQYF
d_call: TRBD1; clone_size: few; v_call: TRBV4-1; cdr3_length: 14; j_call: TRBJ2-5; cdr3_nt: TGCGCCAGCAGCCAGACAGGGCTCCAAGAGACCCAGTACTTC; cdr3_aa: CASSQTGLQETQYF
d_call: .; clone_size: .; v_call: TRBV7-2; cdr3_length: 14; j_call: TRBJ2-1; cdr3_nt: TGTGCCAGCAGCTTAGCTAGCGGCTACAATGAGCAGTTCTTC; cdr3_aa: CASSLASGYNEQFF
d_call: .; clone_size: .; v_call: TRBV5-5; cdr3_length: 13; j_call: TRBJ2-1; cdr3_nt: TGTGCCAGCAGCTTGGCCGGGGAGAATGAGCAGTTCTTC; cdr3_aa: CASSLAGENEQFF
d_call: TRBD1; clone_size: .; v_call: TRBV14; cdr3_length: 15; j_call: TRBJ1-2; cdr3_nt: TGTGCCAGCAGCCAGCAGGCAGGGGGGAGCTATGGCTACACCTTC; cdr3_aa: CASSQQAGGSYGYTF
d_call: .; clone_size: .; v_call: TRBV29-1; cdr3_length: 15; j_call: TRBJ2-2; cdr3_nt: TGCAGCGCATATCCCGGGACATCGAACACCGGGGAGCTGTTTTTT; cdr3_aa: CSAYPGTSNTGELFF
d_call: .; clone_size: .; v_call: TRBV14; cdr3_length: 11; j_call: TRBJ2-7; cdr3_nt: TGTGCCAGCAGCCACCTCTACGAGCAGTACTTC; cdr3_aa: CASSHLYEQYF
d_call: TRBD2; clone_size: .; v_call: TRBV19; cdr3_length: 16; j_call: TRBJ2-4; cdr3_nt: TGTGCCAGTACTCGAGGTACTAGCGGGAGAGGAAACATTCAGTACTTC; cdr3_aa: CASTRGTSGRGNIQYF
d_call: .; clone_size: .; v_call: TRBV11-2; cdr3_length: 16; j_call: TRBJ1-5; cdr3_nt: TGTGCCAGCAGCTCCACGGGGGGCGGAGGGAATCAGCCCCAGCATTTT; cdr3_aa: CASSSTGGGGNQPQHF
d_call: TRBD1; clone_size: .; v_call: TRBV5-5; cdr3_length: 14; j_call: TRBJ1-6; cdr3_nt: TGTGCCAGCAGCATCACCACAGGGGATTCACCCCTCCACTTT; cdr3_aa: CASSITTGDSPLHF
d_call: .; clone_size: .; v_call: TRBV6-5; cdr3_length: 14; j_call: TRBJ1-5; cdr3_nt: TGTGCCAGCAGTTCCGACCCAGGGGCTCAGCCCCAGCATTTT; cdr3_aa: CASSSDPGAQPQHF
d_call: TRBD1; clone_size: .; v_call: TRBV30; cdr3_length: 13; j_call: TRBJ1-2; cdr3_nt: TGTGCCTGGAGTGTACAGGGGGCCTATGGCTACACCTTC; cdr3_aa: CAWSVQGAYGYTF
d_call: TRBD2; clone_size: .; v_call: TRBV10-2; cdr3_length: 15; j_call: TRBJ2-7; cdr3_nt: TGCGCCAGCAGTGAGTCAGGACTAGCGTACCACGAGCAGTACTTC; cdr3_aa: CASSESGLAYHEQYF
d_call: TRBD2; clone_size: .; v_call: TRBV19; cdr3_length: 18; j_call: TRBJ2-7; cdr3_nt: TGTGCCAGTAGTATAGTCGTGACTAGCGGGAGGCCGACATCGGAGCAGTACTTC; cdr3_aa: CASSIVVTSGRPTSEQYF
d_call: .; clone_size: .; v_call: TRBV5-1; cdr3_length: 14; j_call: TRBJ2-5; cdr3_nt: TGCGCCAGCAGCACCCGGACAGTCCAAGAGACCCAGTACTTC; cdr3_aa: CASSTRTVQETQYF
d_call: .; clone_size: .; v_call: TRBV29-1; cdr3_length: 12; j_call: TRBJ1-1; cdr3_nt: TGCAGCGTTGACAGTGGGAACACTGAAGCTTTCTTT; cdr3_aa: CSVDSGNTEAFF
d_call: .; clone_size: .; v_call: TRBV5-4; cdr3_length: 15; j_call: TRBJ2-7; cdr3_nt: TGTGCCAGCAGCTTGGCCCCAGGGGATACCTACGAGCAGTACTTC; cdr3_aa: CASSLAPGDTYEQYF
d_call: .; clone_size: .; v_call: TRBV15; cdr3_length: 13; j_call: TRBJ1-1; cdr3_nt: TGTGCCACCAGAACGGAGGGGAACACTGAAGCTTTCTTT; cdr3_aa: CATRTEGNTEAFF
d_call: TRBD1; clone_size: .; v_call: TRBV2; cdr3_length: 13; j_call: TRBJ2-7; cdr3_nt: TGTGCCAGCATACCAGGGACAGTCTACGAGCAGTACTTC; cdr3_aa: CASIPGTVYEQYF
d_call: TRBD1; clone_size: .; v_call: TRBV7-2; cdr3_length: 14; j_call: TRBJ1-2; cdr3_nt: TGTGCCAGCAGCGCGGACAGGACTAACTATGGCTACACCTTC; cdr3_aa: CASSADRTNYGYTF
d_call: .; clone_size: once; v_call: TRBV6-6; cdr3_length: 13; j_call: TRBJ2-7; cdr3_nt: TGTGCCAGCAGTTACTCTAGGGGCTACGAGCAGTACTTC; cdr3_aa: CASSYSRGYEQYF
d_call: TRBD1; clone_size: .; v_call: TRBV5-4; cdr3_length: 13; j_call: TRBJ2-7; cdr3_nt: TGTGCCAGCGGGGACAGGGGGACCTACGAGCAGTACTTC; cdr3_aa: CASGDRGTYEQYF
d_call: .; clone_size: .; v_call: TRBV6-2/TRBV6-3; cdr3_length: 15; j_call: TRBJ1-2; cdr3_nt: TGTGCCAGCAGTGGTGACAGCCTGTTTAACTATGGCTACACCTTC; cdr3_aa: CASSGDSLFNYGYTF
d_call: .; clone_size: .; v_call: TRBV5-6; cdr3_length: 15; j_call: TRBJ2-1; cdr3_nt: TGTGCCAGCAGCTTGGATAGCTATATCGACAATGAGCAGTTCTTC; cdr3_aa: CASSLDSYIDNEQFF
d_call: .; clone_size: .; v_call: TRBV2; cdr3_length: 11; j_call: TRBJ2-1; cdr3_nt: TGTGCCAGCAGGAGAGCCAATGAGCAGTTCTTC; cdr3_aa: CASRRANEQFF
d_call: .; clone_size: .; v_call: TRBV29-1; cdr3_length: 14; j_call: TRBJ2-3; cdr3_nt: TGCAGCGTTGCCGAGTCATTGGGCACAGATACGCAGTATTTT; cdr3_aa: CSVAESLGTDTQYF
d_call: TRBD1; clone_size: .; v_call: TRBV4-1; cdr3_length: 16; j_call: TRBJ1-1; cdr3_nt: TGCGCCAGCAGCCTCCCCACGGCAGGGGGTAACACTGAAGCTTTCTTT; cdr3_aa: CASSLPTAGGNTEAFF
d_call: .; clone_size: .; v_call: TRBV2; cdr3_length: 13; j_call: TRBJ1-1; cdr3_nt: TGTGCCAGCATGGGGGCCGTCGACACTGAAGCTTTCTTT; cdr3_aa: CASMGAVDTEAFF
d_call: .; clone_size: .; v_call: TRBV4-1; cdr3_length: 14; j_call: TRBJ1-1; cdr3_nt: TGCGCCAGCAGCCAAGAGGGCGCGGGCACTGAAGCTTTCTTT; cdr3_aa: CASSQEGAGTEAFF
d_call: TRBD2; clone_size: .; v_call: TRBV5-4; cdr3_length: 15; j_call: TRBJ2-2; cdr3_nt: TGTGCCAGCAGCTTCCTAGCGGGATCGACCGGGGAGCTGTTTTTT; cdr3_aa: CASSFLAGSTGELFF
d_call: TRBD2; clone_size: .; v_call: TRBV5-6; cdr3_length: 16; j_call: TRBJ2-1; cdr3_nt: TGTGCCAGCAGCTTGAGGGCGGGAGGGCCCTACAATGAGCAGTTCTTC; cdr3_aa: CASSLRAGGPYNEQFF
d_call: .; clone_size: .; v_call: TRBV6-2/TRBV6-3; cdr3_length: 14; j_call: TRBJ2-7; cdr3_nt: TGTGCCAGCAGTTTGGTGGCGGAGCTCTACGAGCAGTACTTC; cdr3_aa: CASSLVAELYEQYF
d_call: .; clone_size: .; v_call: TRBV27; cdr3_length: 13; j_call: TRBJ2-1; cdr3_nt: TGTGCCAGCAGTTCTGGGGGCAAGAATGAGCAGTTCTTC; cdr3_aa: CASSSGGKNEQFF
d_call: .; clone_size: few; v_call: TRBV21-1; cdr3_length: 19; j_call: TRBJ2-1; cdr3_nt: TGTGCCAGCAGCAAAGTTTCAACTAGCGGGAGGGTATCCTACAATGAGCAGTTCTTC; cdr3_aa: CASSKVSTSGRVSYNEQFF
d_call: .; clone_size: .; v_call: TRBV21-1; cdr3_length: 16; j_call: TRBJ1-5; cdr3_nt: TGTGCCAGCAGCAGGGCGCCACAGGGGGCCTATCAGCCCCAGCATTTT; cdr3_aa: CASSRAPQGAYQPQHF
d_call: TRBD2; clone_size: .; v_call: TRBV6-5; cdr3_length: 14; j_call: TRBJ2-1; cdr3_nt: TGTGCCACCCGAGCGGGAGGGTCCTACAATGAGCAGTTCTTC; cdr3_aa: CATRAGGSYNEQFF
d_call: TRBD2; clone_size: .; v_call: TRBV18; cdr3_length: 16; j_call: TRBJ2-1; cdr3_nt: TGTGCCAGCTCACTCACCGGGACTAGCGGGAGTCTTGAGCAGTTCTTC; cdr3_aa: CASSLTGTSGSLEQFF
d_call: .; clone_size: .; v_call: TRBV7-9; cdr3_length: 18; j_call: TRBJ2-4; cdr3_nt: TGTGCCAGCAGCTTAGTTTTAAAGAAGGGACATGCATTGAACATTCAGTACTTC; cdr3_aa: CASSLVLKKGHALNIQYF